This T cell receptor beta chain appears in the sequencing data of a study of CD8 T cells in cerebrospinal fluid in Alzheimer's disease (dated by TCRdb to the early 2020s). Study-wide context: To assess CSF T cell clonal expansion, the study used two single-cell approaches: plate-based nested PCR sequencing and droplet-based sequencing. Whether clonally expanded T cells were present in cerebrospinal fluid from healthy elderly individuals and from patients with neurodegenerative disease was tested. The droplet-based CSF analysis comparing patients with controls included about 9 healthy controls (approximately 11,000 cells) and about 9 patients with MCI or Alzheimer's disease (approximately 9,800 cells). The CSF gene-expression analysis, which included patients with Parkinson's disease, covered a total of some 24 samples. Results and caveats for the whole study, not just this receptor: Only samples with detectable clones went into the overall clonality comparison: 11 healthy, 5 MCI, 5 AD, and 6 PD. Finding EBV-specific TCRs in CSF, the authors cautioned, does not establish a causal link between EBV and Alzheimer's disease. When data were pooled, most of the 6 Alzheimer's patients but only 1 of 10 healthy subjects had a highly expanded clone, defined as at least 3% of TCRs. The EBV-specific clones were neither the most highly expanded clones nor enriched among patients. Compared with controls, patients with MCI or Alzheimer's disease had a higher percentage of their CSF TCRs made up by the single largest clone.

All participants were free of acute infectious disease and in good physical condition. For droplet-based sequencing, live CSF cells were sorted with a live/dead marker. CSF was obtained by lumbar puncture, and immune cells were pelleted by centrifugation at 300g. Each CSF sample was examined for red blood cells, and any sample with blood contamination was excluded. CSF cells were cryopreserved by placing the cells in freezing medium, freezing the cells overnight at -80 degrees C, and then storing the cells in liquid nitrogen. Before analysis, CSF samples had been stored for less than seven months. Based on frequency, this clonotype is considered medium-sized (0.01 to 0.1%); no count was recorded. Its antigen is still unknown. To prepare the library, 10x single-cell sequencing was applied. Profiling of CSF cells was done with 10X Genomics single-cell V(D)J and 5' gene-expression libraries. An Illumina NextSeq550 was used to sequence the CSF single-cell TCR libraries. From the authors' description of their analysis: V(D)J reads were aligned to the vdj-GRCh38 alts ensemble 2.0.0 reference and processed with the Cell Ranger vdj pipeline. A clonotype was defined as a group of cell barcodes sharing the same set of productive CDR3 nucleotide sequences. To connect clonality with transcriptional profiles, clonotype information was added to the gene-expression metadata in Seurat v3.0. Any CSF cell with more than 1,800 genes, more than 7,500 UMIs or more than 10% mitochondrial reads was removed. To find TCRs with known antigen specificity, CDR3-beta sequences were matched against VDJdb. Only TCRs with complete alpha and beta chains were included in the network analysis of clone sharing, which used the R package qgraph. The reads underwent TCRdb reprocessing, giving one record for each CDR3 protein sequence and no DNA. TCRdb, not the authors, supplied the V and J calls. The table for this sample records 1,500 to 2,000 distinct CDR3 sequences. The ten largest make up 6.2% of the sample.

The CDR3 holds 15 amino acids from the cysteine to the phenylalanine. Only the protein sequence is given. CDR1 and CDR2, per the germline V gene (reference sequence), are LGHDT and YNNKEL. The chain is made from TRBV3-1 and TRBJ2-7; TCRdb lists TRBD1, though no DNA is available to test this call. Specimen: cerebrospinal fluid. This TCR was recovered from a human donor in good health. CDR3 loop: CASTDGGHGRYEQYF.